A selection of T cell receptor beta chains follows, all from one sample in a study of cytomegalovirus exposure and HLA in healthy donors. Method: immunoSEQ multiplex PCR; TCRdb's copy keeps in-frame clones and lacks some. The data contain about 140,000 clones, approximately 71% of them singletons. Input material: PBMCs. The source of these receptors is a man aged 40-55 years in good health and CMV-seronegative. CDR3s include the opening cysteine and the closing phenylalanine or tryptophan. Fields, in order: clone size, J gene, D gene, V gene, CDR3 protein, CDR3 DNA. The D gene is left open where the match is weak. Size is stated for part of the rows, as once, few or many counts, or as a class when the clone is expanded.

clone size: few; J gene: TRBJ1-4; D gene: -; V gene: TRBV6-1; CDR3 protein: CASSERLTGVANEKLFF; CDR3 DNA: TGTGCCAGCAGTGAAAGGTTAACGGGGGTGGCTAATGAAAAACTGTTTTTT
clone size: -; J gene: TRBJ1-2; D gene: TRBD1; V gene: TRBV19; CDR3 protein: CASRGQGNYGYTF; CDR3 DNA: TGTGCCAGCCGGGGACAGGGTAACTATGGCTACACCTTC
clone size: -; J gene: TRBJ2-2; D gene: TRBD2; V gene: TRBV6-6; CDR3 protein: CASILHQGGTGELFF; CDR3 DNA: TGTGCCAGCATTTTACATCAGGGAGGGACCGGGGAGCTGTTTTTT
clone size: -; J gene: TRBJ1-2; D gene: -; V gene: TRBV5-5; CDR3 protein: CASSQTDYGYTF; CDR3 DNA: TGTGCCAGCAGTCAGACAGACTATGGCTACACCTTC
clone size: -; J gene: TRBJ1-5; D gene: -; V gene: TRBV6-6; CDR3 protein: CASSYIGGTQPQHF; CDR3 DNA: TGTGCCAGCAGTTACATCGGAGGGACTCAGCCCCAGCATTTT
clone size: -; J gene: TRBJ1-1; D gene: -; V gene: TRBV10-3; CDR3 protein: CAINRDLNTEAFF; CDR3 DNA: TGTGCCATCAACAGGGACCTGAACACTGAAGCTTTCTTT
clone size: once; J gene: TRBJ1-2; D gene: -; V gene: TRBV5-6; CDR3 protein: CASTPRGYGYTF; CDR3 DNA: TGTGCCAGCACCCCGCGGGGGTATGGCTACACCTTC
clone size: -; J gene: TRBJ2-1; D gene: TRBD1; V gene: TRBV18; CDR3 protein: CASSRDRSSYNEQFF; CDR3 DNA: TGTGCCAGCTCTCGGGACAGGAGCTCCTACAATGAGCAGTTCTTC
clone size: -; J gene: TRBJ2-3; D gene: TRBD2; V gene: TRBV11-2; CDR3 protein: CASSTLADCFPYF; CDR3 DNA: TGTGCCAGCAGCACCCTAGCGGACTGCTTCCCGTATTTT
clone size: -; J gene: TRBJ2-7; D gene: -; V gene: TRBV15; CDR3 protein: CATSRDQGLYEQYF; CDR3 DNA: TGTGCCACCAGCAGAGATCAGGGGCTCTACGAGCAGTACTTC
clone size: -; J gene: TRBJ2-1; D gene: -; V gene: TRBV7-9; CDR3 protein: CASSLAAGTAYNEQFF; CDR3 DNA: TGTGCCAGCAGCTTAGCGGCAGGAACAGCATACAATGAGCAGTTCTTC
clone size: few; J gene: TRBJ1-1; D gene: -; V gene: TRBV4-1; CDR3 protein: CASSQESQVGRRTEAFF; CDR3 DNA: TGCGCCAGCAGCCAGGAATCCCAGGTCGGGAGGCGGACTGAAGCTTTCTTT
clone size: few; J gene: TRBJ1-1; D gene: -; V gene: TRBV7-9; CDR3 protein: CASSLGVSGTEAFF; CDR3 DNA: TGTGCCAGCAGCTTAGGGGTCTCGGGGACTGAAGCTTTCTTT
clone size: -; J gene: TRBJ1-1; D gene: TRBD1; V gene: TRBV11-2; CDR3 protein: CASSLHRGTEAFF; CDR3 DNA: TGTGCCAGCAGCTTACACAGGGGCACTGAAGCTTTCTTT
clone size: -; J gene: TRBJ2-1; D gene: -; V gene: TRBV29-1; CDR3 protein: CSVQSSRTTNEQFF; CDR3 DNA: TGCAGCGTTCAATCTAGTAGAACTACAAATGAGCAGTTCTTC
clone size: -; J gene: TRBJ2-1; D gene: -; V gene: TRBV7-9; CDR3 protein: CASSIPFRQGRGDEQFF; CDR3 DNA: TGTGCCAGCAGCATCCCCTTCCGGCAGGGCAGAGGAGATGAGCAGTTCTTC
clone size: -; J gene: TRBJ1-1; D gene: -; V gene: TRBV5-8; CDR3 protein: CASSSFYTEAFF; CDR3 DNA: TGTGCCAGCAGCTCCTTTTACACTGAAGCTTTCTTT
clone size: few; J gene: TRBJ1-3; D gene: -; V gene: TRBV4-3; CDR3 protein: CASSLAGSGNTIYF; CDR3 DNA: TGCGCCAGCAGCCTAGCGGGGTCTGGAAACACCATATATTTT
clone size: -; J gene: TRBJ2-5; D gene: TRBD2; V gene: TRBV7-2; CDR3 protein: CASSLSGGEETQYF; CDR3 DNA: TGTGCCAGCAGCCTAAGCGGGGGTGAGGAGACCCAGTACTTC
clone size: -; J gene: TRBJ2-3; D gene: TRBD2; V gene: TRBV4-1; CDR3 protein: CASRGGESTQYF; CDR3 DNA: TGCGCCAGCAGGGGAGGGGAGAGTACGCAGTATTTT
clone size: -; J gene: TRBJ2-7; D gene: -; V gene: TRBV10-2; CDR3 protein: CASSSGNYEQYF; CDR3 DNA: TGCGCCAGCAGTTCGGGTAATTACGAGCAGTACTTC
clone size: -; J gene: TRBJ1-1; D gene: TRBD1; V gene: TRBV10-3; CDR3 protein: CAISEQGMNTEAFF; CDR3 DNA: TGTGCCATCAGTGAACAGGGGATGAACACTGAAGCTTTCTTT
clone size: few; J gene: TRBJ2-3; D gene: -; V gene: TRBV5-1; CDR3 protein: CASSLVVASTDTQYF; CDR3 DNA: TGCGCCAGCAGCTTGGTTGTGGCTAGCACAGATACGCAGTATTTT
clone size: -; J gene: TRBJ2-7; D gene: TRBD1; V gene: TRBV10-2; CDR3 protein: CASRDRAYEQYF; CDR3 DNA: TGCGCCAGCCGGGACAGGGCCTACGAGCAGTACTTC
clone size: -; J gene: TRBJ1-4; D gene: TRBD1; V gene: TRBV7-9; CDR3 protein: CSSSLADREWDEKLFF; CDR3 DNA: TGTTCCAGCAGCTTAGCGGACAGGGAGTGGGATGAAAAACTGTTTTTT
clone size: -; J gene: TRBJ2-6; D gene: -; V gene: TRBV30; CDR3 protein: CAWKGGSGANVLTF; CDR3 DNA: TGTGCCTGGAAAGGAGGGTCTGGGGCCAACGTCCTGACTTTC
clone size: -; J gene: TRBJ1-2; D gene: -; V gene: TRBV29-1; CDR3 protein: CSVETASYGYTF; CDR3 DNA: TGCAGCGTGGAGACAGCGTCGTATGGCTACACCTTC
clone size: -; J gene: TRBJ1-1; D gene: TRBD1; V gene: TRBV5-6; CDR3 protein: CASSLGTGVTEAFF; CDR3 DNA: TGTGCCAGCAGCTTGGGAACAGGGGTCACTGAAGCTTTCTTT
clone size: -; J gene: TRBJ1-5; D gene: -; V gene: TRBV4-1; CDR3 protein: CASSPVRGRSNQPQHF; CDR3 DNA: TGCGCCAGCAGCCCAGTACGAGGGCGTAGCAATCAGCCCCAGCATTTT
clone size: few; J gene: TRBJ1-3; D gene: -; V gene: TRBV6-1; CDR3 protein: CASSEANRAGNTIYF; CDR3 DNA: TGTGCCAGCAGTGAAGCTAACAGGGCTGGAAACACCATATATTTT
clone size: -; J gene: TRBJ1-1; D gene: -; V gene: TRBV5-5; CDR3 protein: CASSGVGGGRVNTEAFF; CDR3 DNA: TGTGCCAGCAGCGGGGTTGGGGGGGGGAGGGTTAACACTGAAGCTTTCTTT
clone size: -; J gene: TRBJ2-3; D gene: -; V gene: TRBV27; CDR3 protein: CASTLGQWNTDTQYF; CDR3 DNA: TGTGCCAGCACCTTGGGGCAGTGGAATACAGATACGCAGTATTTT
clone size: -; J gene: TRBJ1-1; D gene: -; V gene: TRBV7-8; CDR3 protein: CASSLALGGTEAFF; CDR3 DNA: TGTGCCAGCAGCTTAGCGCTGGGGGGCACTGAAGCTTTCTTT
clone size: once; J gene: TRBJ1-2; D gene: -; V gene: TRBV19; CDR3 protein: CASTANSYWGGGYTF; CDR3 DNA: TGTGCCAGTACCGCTAACAGCTACTGGGGGGGCGGCTACACCTTC
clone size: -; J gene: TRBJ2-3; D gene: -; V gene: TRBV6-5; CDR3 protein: CASRRQGGAWDTQYF; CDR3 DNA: TGTGCCAGCAGGAGACAAGGAGGGGCTTGGGATACGCAGTATTTT
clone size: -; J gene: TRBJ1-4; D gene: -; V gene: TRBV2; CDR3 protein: CASRITGTTNEKLFF; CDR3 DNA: TGTGCCAGCAGAATAACAGGGACAACTAATGAAAAACTGTTTTTT
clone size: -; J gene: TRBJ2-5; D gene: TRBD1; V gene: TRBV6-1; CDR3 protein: CASSELGQRFGTQYF; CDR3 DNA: TGTGCCAGCAGTGAATTGGGACAGCGTTTTGGTACCCAGTACTTC
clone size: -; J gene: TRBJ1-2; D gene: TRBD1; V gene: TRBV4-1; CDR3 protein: CASSQHSGTGIYGYTF; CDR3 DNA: TGCGCCAGCAGCCAACACTCTGGGACAGGCATCTATGGCTACACCTTC
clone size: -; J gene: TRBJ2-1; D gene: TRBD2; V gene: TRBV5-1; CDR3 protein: CASNLGGFDSYNEQFF; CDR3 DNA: TGCGCCAGCAACCTGGGGGGGTTTGACAGCTACAATGAGCAGTTCTTC
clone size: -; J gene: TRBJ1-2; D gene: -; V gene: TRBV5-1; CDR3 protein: CASSLGTSYGYTF; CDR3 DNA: TGCGCCAGCAGCTTGGGTACGAGCTATGGCTACACCTTC
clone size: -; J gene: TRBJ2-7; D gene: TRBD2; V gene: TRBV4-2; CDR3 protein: CASSPSGGASDEQYF; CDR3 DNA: TGTGCCAGCAGCCCGAGCGGGGGGGCTTCGGACGAGCAGTACTTC
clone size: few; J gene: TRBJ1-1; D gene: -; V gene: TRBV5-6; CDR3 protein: CASSLGAGLQNTEAFF; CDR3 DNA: TGTGCCAGCAGCTTGGGGGCAGGACTGCAGAACACTGAAGCTTTCTTT
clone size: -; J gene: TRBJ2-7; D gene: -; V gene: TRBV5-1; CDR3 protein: CASSSRTRASYYEQYF; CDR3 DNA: TGCGCCAGCAGCTCCCGGACTCGAGCGTCCTACTACGAGCAGTACTTC
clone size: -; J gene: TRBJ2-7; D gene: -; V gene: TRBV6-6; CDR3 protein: CASSYGGLHSYEQYF; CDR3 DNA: TGTGCCAGCAGTTACGGGGGCCTACACTCCTACGAGCAGTACTTC